Sequencing of this TCR beta chain was carried out in a study of shared clonotypes between healthy human individuals. On this clone: Its antigen is undetermined.

TCRdb's copy holds only in-frame clones and misses some; the assay was immunoSEQ multiplex PCR. The table lists about 1 million clones, about 70% of them singletons. Each sample came from a Caucasian adult donor living in Nashville, Tennessee. V lost 4 bases and J 10 bases, leaving 13 bases between the germline ends. The CDR3 loop spans 11 amino acids. Germline CDR1 DFQATT, CDR2 SNEGSKA (reference sequence). General study results and limits: The study generally estimated greater richness for naive than memory subsets. Clonotype sharing among donors, it was expected, would be affected by sequencing depth.

This chain connects TRBV20-1 to TRBJ1-2; D uncertain. The clonotype was recovered from a man aged 18 to 29 in good health. Specimen: memory CD4+ T cells sorted from blood. Subset in this sample: CD45RA-negative fraction. In DNA, the CDR3 is TGCAGTGCTAAAGACCTTCCCCTCTACACCTTC. The encoded protein is CSAKDLPLYTF.